One T cell receptor (beta chain) is described in this entry. Its antigen is as yet unknown. The data belong to a study of shared clonotypes between healthy human individuals. CD45RO-negative, CCR7-positively selected cells formed the naive CD8 fraction, excluding terminally differentiated effector memory CD45RA+ cells. General study findings and limits: There were few donors, and this limited the genetic and exposure-history diversity represented. Investigators expected sequencing depth to affect clonotype sharing among donors. Relative to their counterparts shared across all four donors, non-shared clonotypes exhibited diminished generation probabilities.

Germline V gives CDR1 MDHEN, CDR2 SYDVKM. The CDR3 consists of 20 residues. Trimming at V came to 4 bases and at J to 8 bases, leaving 24 bases not matched to a gene. Using immunoSEQ multiplex PCR, the repertoire was profiled, and TCRdb retains in-frame clones only, with some absent. The data contain 500,000 to 700,000 clones, 85% to 95% of them seen just once; the ten biggest clones take up about 0.11%. Sequenced: naive CD8+ T cells sorted from blood. The TCR sequence derives from a woman aged 30 to 39 in good health. The V call is TRBV28, the J call TRBJ2-1; 9 positions match TRBD1. The CDR3 sequence: CASSSPQNRTRQGGMHEQFF. The DNA of the CDR3 is TGTGCCAGCAGTTCCCCACAAAACCGGACTAGACAGGGGGGTATGCATGAGCAGTTCTTC.